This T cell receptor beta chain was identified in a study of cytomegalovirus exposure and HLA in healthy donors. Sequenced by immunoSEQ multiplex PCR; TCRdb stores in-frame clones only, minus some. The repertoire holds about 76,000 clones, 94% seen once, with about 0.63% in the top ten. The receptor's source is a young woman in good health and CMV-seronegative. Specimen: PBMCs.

In nucleotides, the CDR3 is TGTGCCAGCAGGGGGGAGCGGGGGGGTCAAGAGACCCAGTACTTC. It codes for CASRGERGGQETQYF. This chain uses TRBV6-5 with TRBJ2-5, with 10 bases matching TRBD2. V lost 6 bases, J lost 2 bases, and 6 bases stayed unmatched. Germline V gene sequence: CDR1 MNHEY, CDR2 SVGAGI. The CDR3 loop spans 15 amino acids.